This T cell receptor beta chain emerged from a study of Ad26.COV2.S vaccination and SARS-CoV-2 variants. Study details: The study gave Ad26.COV2.S intramuscularly, once or twice 56 days apart.

Treatment meaning: approximately 18 received Ad26.COV2.S at low or high dose, single or two shots; roughly 5 received placebo; per-sample allocation not given. It was on day 63 after the first vaccine or placebo injection that samples were taken. Clones were read by immunoSEQ multiplex PCR, and TCRdb kept only the in-frame ones, dropping some. The table has about 350,000 clones, about 85% seen once. CDR1 SGHTA and CDR2 FQGNSA come from the germline V gene. The CDR3 has 15 residues. The ends were cut back, 2 bases at V and 1 base at J, with 11 bases in the middle. The chain is built from TRBV7-2 and TRBJ1-1; D not certain. This clonotype was sampled from a person between 18 and 59 years old who received the Ad26.COV2.S COVID-19 vaccine or a placebo. Sequencing used peripheral blood, obtained in a trial of Ad26.COV2.S vaccine versus placebo. In DNA, the CDR3 is TGTGCCAGCAGCTTACTGAACAGCCAGAACACTGAAGCTTTCTTT. Protein sequence: CASSLLNSQNTEAFF.